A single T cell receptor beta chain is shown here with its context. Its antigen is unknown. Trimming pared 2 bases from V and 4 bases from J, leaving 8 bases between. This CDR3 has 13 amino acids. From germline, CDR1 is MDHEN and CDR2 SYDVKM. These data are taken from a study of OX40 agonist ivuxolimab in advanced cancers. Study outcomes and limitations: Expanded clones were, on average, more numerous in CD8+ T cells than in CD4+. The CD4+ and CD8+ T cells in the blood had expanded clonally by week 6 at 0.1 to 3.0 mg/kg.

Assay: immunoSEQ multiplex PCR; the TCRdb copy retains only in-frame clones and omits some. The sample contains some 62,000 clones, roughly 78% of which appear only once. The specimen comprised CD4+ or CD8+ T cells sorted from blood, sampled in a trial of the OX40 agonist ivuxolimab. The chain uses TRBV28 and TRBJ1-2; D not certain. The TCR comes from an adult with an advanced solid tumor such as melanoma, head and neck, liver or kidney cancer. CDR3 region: CASSLPSGYGYTF. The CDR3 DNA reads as TGTGCCAGCAGTTTACCCAGCGGCTATGGCTACACCTTC.